One T cell receptor (beta chain) is described in this entry. The entry originates in a study of identical twins. TCRdb called the 5' RACE reads again in MiXCR, with one record for every CDR3 protein. In the table there are over 600,000 distinct CDR3 sequences, less than 25% of which are singletons. Trimming pared 3 bases from V and 4 bases from J, leaving 11 bases between. Germline V gives CDR1 MNHNS, CDR2 SASEGT. The CDR3 has 14 residues. This sample was also put to use in a study of T cells expressing NK-cell markers.

This chain links TRBV6-1 with TRBJ2-3, with D possibly TRBD2 on 5 matching bases. The sequenced sample was PBMCs. The TCR comes from a woman younger than 35 in good health. In DNA, the CDR3 is TGTGCCAGCAGTGACCGCGGGCTCGCAGATACGCAGTATTTT. It codes for CASSDRGLADTQYF.